A single sample gave rise to the 5 T cell receptor beta chains below, sequenced in a study of shared clonotypes between healthy human individuals (TCRdb year 2020). The method was the immunoSEQ multiplex PCR assay. TCRdb re-hosts the immuneACCESS table, in-frame sequences only. Its copies lack some clones; in the studies checked, an unresolved V gene accounts for under half of them, and the cause for the rest is not known. Recorded for this sample are 2,500,000 or so clones; around 90% of them occurred a single time. The top ten clones comprise approximately 0.4% of the sample. The sequenced sample was naive CD4+ T cells from PBMCs. Read against the paper, the sample's cell subset or site label means: CD45RA+ positively selected. The receptors originated from a man younger than 35 in good health. Some clones in this sample may be carry-over from other donors' samples.

This chain connects TRBV19 to TRBJ2-1, with 7 bases aligning to TRBD2. The ends lost 3 bases at V and 8 bases at J; junction bases unmatched: 10. Per the germline V gene, CDR1 is LNHDA and CDR2 is SQIVND (reference sequence). CDR3 length: 15 residues. The CDR3 sequence: CASSIGRERRDEQFF. The CDR3 region has the DNA TGTGCCAGTAGTATCGGGCGGGAGAGGAGGGATGAGCAGTTCTTC.

Here the CDR3 DNA reads TGCGCCAGCAGCTTGGCCGGCGGGAAGGCGGATACGCAGTATTTT. Its protein product is CASSLAGGKADTQYF. The chain employs TRBV5-1 and TRBJ2-3; possibly TRBD2 for D (6 bases). The germline V gene has CDR1 SGHRS and CDR2 YFSETQ. The CDR3 runs 15 residues. Trimming removed 0 bases at V and 6 bases at J, with 14 bases between.

A single count supports this clone. The chain has TRBV29-1 and TRBJ2-5, with a possible D match to TRBD1 (6 bases). Between the trimmed V and J ends, which lost 6 bases and 4 bases, there was a span of 15 bases. The CDR3 runs 13 residues. Germline CDR1 SQVTM, CDR2 ANQGSEA. In DNA form, the CDR3 reads TGCAGCGTCCTACACAGGGCAGGAGAGACCCAGTACTTC. It specifies CSVLHRAGETQYF.

CDR3 loop: CASGWTHEQYF. DNA for the CDR3: TGTGCCAGCGGCTGGACACACGAGCAGTACTTC. The J gene is TRBJ2-7, the V gene TRBV11-2, with D possibly TRBD1 on 5 matching bases. Germline lookup yields CDR1 SGHAT and CDR2 FQNNGV. V was clipped by 8 bases and J by 5 bases, with 10 bases between them. The CDR3 sequence is 11 residues long.

J is TRBJ1-1 and V is TRBV27; 7 bases match TRBD1. With 1 base clipped from V and 7 bases from J, the junction kept 15 bases outside the gene matches. CDR3 length: 17 residues. Germline V gives CDR1 MNHEY, CDR2 SMNVEV (reference sequence). Here the CDR3 reads CASSLFGTVGGLGEAFF. In nucleotides, the CDR3 is TGTGCCAGCAGTTTATTTGGGACAGTTGGGGGTCTGGGTGAAGCTTTCTTT.